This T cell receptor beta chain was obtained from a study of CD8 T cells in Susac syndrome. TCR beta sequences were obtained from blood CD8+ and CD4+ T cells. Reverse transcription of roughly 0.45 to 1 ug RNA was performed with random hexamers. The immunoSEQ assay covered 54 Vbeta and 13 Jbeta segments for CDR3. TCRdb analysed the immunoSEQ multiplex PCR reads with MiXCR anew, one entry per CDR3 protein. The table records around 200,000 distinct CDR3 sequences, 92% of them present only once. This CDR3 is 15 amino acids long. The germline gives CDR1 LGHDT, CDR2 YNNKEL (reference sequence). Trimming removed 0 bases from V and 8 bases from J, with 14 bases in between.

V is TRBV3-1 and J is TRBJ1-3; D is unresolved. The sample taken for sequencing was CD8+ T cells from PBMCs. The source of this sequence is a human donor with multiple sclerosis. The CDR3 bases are TGTGCCAGCAGCCAAGATATCCGATTATCGGACACCATATATTTT. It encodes CASSQDIRLSDTIYF.